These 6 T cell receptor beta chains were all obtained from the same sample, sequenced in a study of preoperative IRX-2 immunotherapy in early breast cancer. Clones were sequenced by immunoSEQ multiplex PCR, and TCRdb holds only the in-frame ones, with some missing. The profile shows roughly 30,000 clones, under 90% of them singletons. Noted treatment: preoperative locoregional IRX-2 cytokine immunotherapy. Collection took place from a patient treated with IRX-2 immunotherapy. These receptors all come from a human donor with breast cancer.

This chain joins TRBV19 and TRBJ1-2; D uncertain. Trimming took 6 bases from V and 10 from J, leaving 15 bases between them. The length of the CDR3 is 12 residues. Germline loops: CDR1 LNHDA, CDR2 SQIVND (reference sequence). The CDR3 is CASRPGGSSYTF. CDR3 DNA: TGTGCCAGTAGACCGGGAGGCAGTTCCTACACCTTC.

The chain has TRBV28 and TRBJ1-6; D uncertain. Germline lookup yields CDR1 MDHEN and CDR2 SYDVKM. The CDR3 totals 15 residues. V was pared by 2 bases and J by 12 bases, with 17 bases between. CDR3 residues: CASSLPPGPPLPLHF. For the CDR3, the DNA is TGTGCCAGCAGTTTACCCCCAGGCCCTCCCCTACCCCTCCACTTT.

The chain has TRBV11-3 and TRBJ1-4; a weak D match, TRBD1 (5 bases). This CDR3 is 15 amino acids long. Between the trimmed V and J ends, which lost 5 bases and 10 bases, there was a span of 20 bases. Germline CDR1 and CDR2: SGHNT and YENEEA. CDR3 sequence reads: CASSERSHGGGKLFF. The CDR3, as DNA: TGTGCCAGCAGCGAGAGGTCTCACGGCGGGGGAAAACTGTTTTTT.

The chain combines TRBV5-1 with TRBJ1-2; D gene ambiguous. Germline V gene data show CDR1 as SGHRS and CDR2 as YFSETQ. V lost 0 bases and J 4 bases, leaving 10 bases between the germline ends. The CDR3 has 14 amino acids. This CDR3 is CASSLDDTIYGYTF. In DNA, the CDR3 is TGCGCCAGCAGCTTGGATGACACAATCTATGGCTACACCTTC.

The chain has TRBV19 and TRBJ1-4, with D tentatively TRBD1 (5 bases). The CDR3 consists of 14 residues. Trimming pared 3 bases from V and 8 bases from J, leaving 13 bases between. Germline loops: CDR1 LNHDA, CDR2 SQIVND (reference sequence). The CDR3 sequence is CASSMGFRGEKLFF. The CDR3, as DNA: TGTGCCAGTAGTATGGGATTTAGGGGCGAAAAACTGTTTTTT. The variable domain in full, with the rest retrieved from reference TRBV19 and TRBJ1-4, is DGGITQSPKYLFRKEGQNVTLSCEQNLNHDAMYWYRQDPGQGLRLIYYSQIVNDFQKGDIAEGYSVSREKKESFPLTVTSAQKNPTAFYLCASSMGFRGEKLFFGSGTQLSVL.

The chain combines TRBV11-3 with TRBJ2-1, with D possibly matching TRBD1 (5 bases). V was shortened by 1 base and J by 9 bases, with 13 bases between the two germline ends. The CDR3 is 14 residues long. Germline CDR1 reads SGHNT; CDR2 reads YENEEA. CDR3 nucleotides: TGTGCCAGCAGCTTAGGGCAGGGCCTAGGTGAGCAGTTCTTC. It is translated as CASSLGQGLGEQFF.